One sample yielded the 14 T cell receptor beta chains listed below, sequenced in a study of liver allograft versus peripheral blood T cells. Study-wide context: Transplanted livers held T cell receptor repertoires, and these were compared with repertoires in recipients' peripheral blood.

TCRdb re-called the reads with MiXCR, one entry per CDR3 protein. The sample lists around 1,300 distinct CDR3 sequences; 10% to 15% were seen once. The source is a human patient who had a liver transplant. The graft donor may have contributed some T cells.

This clonotype is medium-sized within its sample. The V gene is TRBV6-2 or TRBV6-3, the J gene TRBJ2-1; 12 nucleotides align to TRBD2. The CDR3 is 15 residues long. The V segment lost 0 bases and the J segment 7 bases; nucleotides outside the gene matches: 1. Per germline, CDR1 MNHEY and CDR2 SVGEGT. The CDR3 DNA is TGTGCCAGCAGTTACTCCCTAGCGGGGGGGAATGAGCAGTTCTTC. It codes for CASSYSLAGGNEQFF.

In its sample, this clonotype is large (0.1 to 1%). The rearrangement links TRBV18 to TRBJ1-2; 7 positions match TRBD1. Germline lookup yields CDR1 KGHSH and CDR2 LQKENI. With V trimmed by 3 bases and J by 2 bases, 0 bases remained unmatched. The CDR3 contains 13 residues. CDR3 DNA: TGTGCCAGCTCACCGGGACAGAACTATGGCTACACCTTC. Encoded protein: CASSPGQNYGYTF.

This clonotype was counted only a few times. The gene calls are TRBV3-1 and TRBJ1-5; D is unclear. The CDR3 is 15 amino acids. Germline V gene sequence: CDR1 LGHDT, CDR2 YNNKEL (reference sequence). The ends were cut back, 0 bases at V and 5 bases at J, with 11 bases in the middle. The CDR3 spells CASSQDWRGDQPQHF. The CDR3 DNA reads as TGTGCCAGCAGCCAAGATTGGCGCGGCGATCAGCCCCAGCATTTT.

By its share, this clonotype is medium-sized. The chain employs TRBV10-2 and TRBJ1-2, with D possibly TRBD1 on 5 matching bases. This CDR3 has 14 amino acids. Germline CDR1 is WSHSY and CDR2 is SAAADI. With 2 bases removed from V and 2 bases from J, the gap between germline ends came to 9 bases. The CDR3 DNA reads TGCGCCAGCAGTGAGCGGGACGGGAACTATGGCTACACCTTC. Protein product: CASSERDGNYGYTF.

This clonotype occurred a few times. V usage is TRBV2 and J usage is TRBJ1-3, with 10 bases fitting TRBD1. The germline V gene encodes CDR1 SNHLY and CDR2 FYNNEI. The CDR3 loop spans 16 amino acids. J gave up 3 bases and V 7 bases, and 9 bases lay outside the gene matches. The CDR3 DNA sequence: TGTGCCAGCACACCTTGGACAGGGGGAGGTGGAAACACCATATATTTT. Protein product: CASTPWTGGGGNTIYF.

By its share, this clonotype is large (0.1 to 1%). The rearrangement uses TRBV19 and TRBJ1-1, with TRBD1 matching 7 bases. Germline V gene lookup returns CDR1 LNHDA and CDR2 SQIVND (reference sequence). With 8 bases clipped from V and 3 bases from J, the junction kept 9 bases outside the gene matches. This CDR3 region has 14 residues. The CDR3 spells CASLKDRQDTEAFF. The DNA for the CDR3 is TGTGCCAGTCTAAAGGACAGGCAGGACACTGAAGCTTTCTTT.

This clonotype ranks as large. V is TRBV6-1 and J is TRBJ2-1; 10 nucleotides align to TRBD2. The CDR3 has 14 residues. Trimming cost V 2 bases and J 8 bases; bases outside gene matches: 3. Germline loops: CDR1 MNHNS, CDR2 SASEGT. This CDR3 is CASSEPSGGDEQFF. CDR3 coding DNA: TGTGCCAGCAGTGAACCCAGCGGGGGGGATGAGCAGTTCTTC.

By share, this clonotype ranks as large. The CDR3 protein is CASSGPGYGYTF. DNA of the CDR3: TGTGCCAGCTCGGGTCCAGGCTATGGCTACACCTTC. The chain combines TRBV6-5 with TRBJ1-2; D call uncertain. CDR3 length equals 12 residues. Trimming left V 8 bases short and J 4 bases short, with 11 bases between. In germline, CDR1 is MNHEY, CDR2 SVGAGI.

This clonotype ranks as medium-sized. The chain combines TRBV10-3 with TRBJ2-7; D is possibly TRBD2 (6 bases). Germline lookup yields CDR1 ENHRY and CDR2 SYGVKD. This CDR3 has 17 residues. V lost 1 base, J lost 4 bases, and 20 bases lay in between. The CDR3 is CAISELGLWGGRYEQYF. The CDR3 bases are TGTGCCATCAGTGAGTTAGGGCTGTGGGGAGGCCGGTACGAGCAGTACTTC.

CDR3 bases: TGTGCCAGCAGTTACACAAGACCAAGGGACAGGTTTACAGATACGCAGTATTTT. It is translated as CASSYTRPRDRFTDTQYF. The chain is built from TRBV6-2 or TRBV6-3 and TRBJ2-3; TRBD1 matches at 8 bases. Per germline, CDR1 MNHEY and CDR2 SVGEGT. J lost 3 bases, V lost 2 bases, and 13 bases had no gene match. The CDR3 is 18 amino acids.

This clonotype has a single count. This chain connects TRBV6-1 to TRBJ1-2; TRBD1 agrees at 7 bases. V lost 2 bases and J lost 8; bases outside the gene matches: 11. Germline loops: CDR1 MNHNS, CDR2 SASEGT. This CDR3 has 15 amino acids. CDR3 in DNA: TGTGCCAGCAGTGAACCCCGACAGGGTGGGTCGGGCTACACCTTC. It encodes CASSEPRQGGSGYTF.

By proportion, this clonotype is large. The chain combines TRBV15 with TRBJ2-6; 7 bases agree with TRBD1. The germline V gene encodes CDR1 LNHNV and CDR2 YYDKDF (reference sequence). Trimming at V came to 8 bases and at J to 2 bases, leaving 3 bases not matched to a gene. The CDR3 covers 14 residues. The CDR3 here is CATHTGAGANVLTF. The CDR3 bases are TGTGCCACCCACACAGGGGCTGGGGCCAACGTCCTGACTTTC.

Turning to this clonotype: This likely came from a read error, as a far larger clone is one base away. J is TRBJ1-5 and V is TRBV6-5; no firm D call. The germline V gene has CDR1 MNHEY and CDR2 SVGAGI. Trimming left V 4 bases short and J 1 base short, with 11 bases between. The CDR3 extends over 15 amino acids. Written as DNA, the CDR3 is TGTGCCAGCAGTTCCTCGGGAAGGAGCAATCAGCCCCAGCATTTT. It encodes CASSSSGRSNQPQHF.

By share, this clonotype counts as medium-sized. The V and J genes are TRBV20-1 and TRBJ1-3; D unresolved. CDR1 and CDR2 from the germline V gene are DFQATT and SNEGSKA (reference sequence). Trimming left V 4 bases short and J 4 bases short, with 5 bases between. The CDR3 has 11 amino acids. The CDR3 loop is CSATSGNTIYF. The CDR3 DNA is TGCAGTGCTACCTCGGGAAACACCATATATTTT.